A selection of T cell receptor beta chains follows, all from one sample in a study of T-cell memory formation after mild COVID-19. MiXCR, run by TCRdb on the 5' RACE reads, gives a single entry per CDR3 protein. Of fewer than 250,000 distinct CDR3 sequences in the sample, around 30% were seen once. The sequenced sample was PBMCs or a T cell subset sorted from them (not recorded which). The receptors shown here come from an adult woman who had mild COVID-19 (a few samples of this study predate the infection). Cell type and time point are not known. Each CDR3 is given with its conserved first and last residue. Fields, in order: V gene, CDR3 protein.

TRBV7-3,CASSPGPGVETQYF
TRBV12-3/TRBV12-4,CASSLYSSYEQYF
TRBV2,CASSGEGGNYNSPLHF
TRBV7-6,CASSVRQTGVKTQYF
TRBV6-5,CASSLGPTRRGYTF
TRBV5-1,CASSLAGMNTEAFF
TRBV11-2,CASRPGVNNSPLHF
TRBV5-1,CASSLDRGPYEQYF
TRBV7-2,CASSSGLEYEQYF
TRBV3-1,CASSQGGLAGITDTQYF
TRBV20-1,CSLDFFAPYEQYF
TRBV11-2,CASTLFGATNYNEQFF
TRBV6-5,CASSTSGVLLEPPLHF
TRBV11-3,CASSLEVQRYEQYF
TRBV15,CATSSDRGLNNEQFF
TRBV19,CASSIDLTCCEQYF
TRBV6-6,CASRPNQYEQYF
TRBV12-3/TRBV12-4,CASRQGTGEQYF
TRBV27,CASSLRLGGGGELFF
TRBV12-3/TRBV12-4,CASSPGLAGETPYNEQFF
TRBV12-3/TRBV12-4,CASTTGDGLNQPQHF
TRBV2,CASSESMEGGETQYF
TRBV5-1,CASNQLSGTGVYNEQFF
TRBV7-3,CASSRSGFNSPLHF
TRBV6-1,CASSWVYGSSYEQYF
TRBV3-1,CASSPRASGGGETQYF
TRBV20-1,CSARVSPPDQYF
TRBV4-3,CASSPGGQGTYEQYF
TRBV20-1,CSARGGLRLYGYTF
TRBV18,CASSPLGTRGNTEAFF
TRBV2,CASSDYNEQFF
TRBV12-3/TRBV12-4,CASSSEMAASGSLSLFF
TRBV12-3/TRBV12-4,CASSSIPGGGQPQHF
TRBV18,CASSPKGAGTEAFF
TRBV11-2,CASSLGGGAYEQYF
TRBV7-9,CASSSAGGLFGYTF
TRBV4-2,CASSQKQGPEGELFF
TRBV6-2/TRBV6-3,CASSSTRTGGWEETQYF
TRBV5-1,CASSSPTGDGYTF
TRBV6-1,CASSELTVYGYTF
TRBV15,CATSSGPNGEQYF
TRBV13,CASSLIGGQNHEQYF
TRBV7-3,CASSLSSYSPLHF
TRBV6-1,CASTGDRVFEELFF
TRBV7-9,CASSIYGTRHLDEQFF
TRBV6-5,CASSRGGAETQYF
TRBV7-9,CASTLRNQETQYF
TRBV5-1,CASSLTADQPQHF
TRBV19,CASSTPSPDRYNEQFF